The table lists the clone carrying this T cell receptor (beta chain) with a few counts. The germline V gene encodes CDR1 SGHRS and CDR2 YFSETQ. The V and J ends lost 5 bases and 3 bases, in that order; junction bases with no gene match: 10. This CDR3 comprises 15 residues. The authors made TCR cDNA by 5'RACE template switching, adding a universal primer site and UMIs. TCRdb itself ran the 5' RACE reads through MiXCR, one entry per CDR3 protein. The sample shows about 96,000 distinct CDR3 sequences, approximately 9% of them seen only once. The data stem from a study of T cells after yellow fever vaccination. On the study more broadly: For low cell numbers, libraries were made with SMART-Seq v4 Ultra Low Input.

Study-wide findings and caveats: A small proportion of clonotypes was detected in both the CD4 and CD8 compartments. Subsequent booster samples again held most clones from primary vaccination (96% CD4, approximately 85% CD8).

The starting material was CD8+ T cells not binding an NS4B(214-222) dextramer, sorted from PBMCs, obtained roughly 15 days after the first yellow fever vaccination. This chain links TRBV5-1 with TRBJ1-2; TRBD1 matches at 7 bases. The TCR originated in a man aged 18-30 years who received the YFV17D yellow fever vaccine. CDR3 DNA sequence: TGCGCCAGCAGTTACAGACAGGGCACGGACTATGGCTACACCTTC. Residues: CASSYRQGTDYGYTF.